The rows below give T cell receptor beta chains drawn from one sample of a study of T-cell memory formation after mild COVID-19. TCRdb reprocessed the 5' RACE reads with MiXCR, giving one entry per CDR3 protein. The table has some 300,000 distinct CDR3 sequences, roughly 20% seen once. The sequenced sample consisted of PBMCs or a T cell subset sorted from them (not recorded which). The receptors stem from a man aged 18 to 29 who had mild COVID-19 (a few samples of this study predate the infection). Cell type and time point are not known. Each CDR3 is given with its conserved first and last residue. The D gene is left open where the match is weak. The size field is filled for only some rows; it gives once, few, many or a size class.

d_gene: -; v_gene: TRBV20-1; abundance: -; j_gene: TRBJ1-4; CDR3aa: CSARDYGGNEKLFF; CDR3nt: TGCAGTGCTAGAGATTATGGCGGTAATGAAAAACTGTTTTTT
d_gene: -; v_gene: TRBV2; abundance: -; j_gene: TRBJ2-7; CDR3aa: CASSEWFSSYEQYF; CDR3nt: TGTGCCAGCAGTGAATGGTTTTCTTCCTACGAGCAGTACTTC
d_gene: TRBD1; v_gene: TRBV12-3/TRBV12-4; abundance: many; j_gene: TRBJ2-7; CDR3aa: CASSSGQGFYEQYF; CDR3nt: TGTGCCAGCAGTTCCGGACAGGGGTTTTACGAGCAGTACTTC
d_gene: -; v_gene: TRBV5-6; abundance: many; j_gene: TRBJ1-2; CDR3aa: CASSTSFGYTF; CDR3nt: TGTGCCAGCAGCACCAGCTTTGGCTACACCTTC
d_gene: -; v_gene: TRBV4-3; abundance: few; j_gene: TRBJ2-2; CDR3aa: CASSQDGPGGGLGELFF; CDR3nt: TGCGCCAGCAGCCAAGATGGGCCCGGCGGGGGCCTCGGGGAGCTGTTTTTT
d_gene: TRBD2; v_gene: TRBV7-6; abundance: few; j_gene: TRBJ2-1; CDR3aa: CASSSLAGGSNEQFF; CDR3nt: TGTGCCAGCAGCTCGTTAGCGGGGGGTTCCAATGAGCAGTTCTTC
d_gene: TRBD1; v_gene: TRBV9; abundance: -; j_gene: TRBJ1-4; CDR3aa: CASSPTTGQPTNEKLFF; CDR3nt: TGTGCCAGCAGCCCAACTACGGGACAGCCAACTAATGAAAAACTGTTTTTT
d_gene: TRBD1; v_gene: TRBV19; abundance: -; j_gene: TRBJ1-1; CDR3aa: CASTDRVTEAFF; CDR3nt: TGTGCCAGTACCGACAGGGTCACTGAAGCTTTCTTT
d_gene: TRBD1; v_gene: TRBV5-1; abundance: few; j_gene: TRBJ2-2; CDR3aa: CASGGQGLTGELFF; CDR3nt: TGCGCCAGCGGGGGACAGGGACTCACCGGGGAGCTGTTTTTT
d_gene: TRBD2; v_gene: TRBV7-2; abundance: -; j_gene: TRBJ2-1; CDR3aa: CASSSTSGQYNEQFF; CDR3nt: TGTGCCAGCAGCTCGACTAGCGGGCAGTACAATGAGCAGTTCTTC